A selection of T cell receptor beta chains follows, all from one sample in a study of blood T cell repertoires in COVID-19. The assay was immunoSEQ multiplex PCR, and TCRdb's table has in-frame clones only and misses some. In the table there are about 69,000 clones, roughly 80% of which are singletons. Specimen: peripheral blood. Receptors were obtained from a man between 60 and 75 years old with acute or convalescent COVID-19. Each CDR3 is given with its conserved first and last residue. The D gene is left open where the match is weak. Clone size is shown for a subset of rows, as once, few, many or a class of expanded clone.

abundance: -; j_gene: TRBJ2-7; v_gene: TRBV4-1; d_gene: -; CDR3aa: CASSLTYNSEQYF; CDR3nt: TGCGCCAGCAGCCTTACCTACAACAGCGAGCAGTACTTC
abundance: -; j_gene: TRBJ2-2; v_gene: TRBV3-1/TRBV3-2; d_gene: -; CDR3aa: CASSQGHGELFF; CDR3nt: TGTGCCAGCAGCCAAGGTCACGGGGAGCTGTTTTTT
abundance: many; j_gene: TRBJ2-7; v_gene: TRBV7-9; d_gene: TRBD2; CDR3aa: CASTMSGVNYEQYF; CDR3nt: TGTGCCAGCACTATGAGCGGGGTTAACTACGAGCAGTACTTC
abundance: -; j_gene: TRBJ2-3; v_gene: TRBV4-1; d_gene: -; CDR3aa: CASSQPSLTRRTDTQYF; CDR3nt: TGCGCCAGCAGCCAACCCTCACTGACACGCAGGACAGATACGCAGTATTTT
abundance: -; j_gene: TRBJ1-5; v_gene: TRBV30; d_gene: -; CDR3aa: CAWSFGTNQPQHF; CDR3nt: TGTGCCTGGAGTTTTGGGACTAATCAGCCCCAGCATTTT
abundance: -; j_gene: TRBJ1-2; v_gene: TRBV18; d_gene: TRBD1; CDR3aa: CASSPPGGAGYGYTF; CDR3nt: TGTGCCAGCTCACCACCAGGGGGCGCAGGCTATGGCTACACCTTC
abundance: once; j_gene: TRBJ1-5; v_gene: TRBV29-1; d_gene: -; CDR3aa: CSVESLACNQPQHF; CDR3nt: TGCAGCGTTGAATCTTTGGCCTGCAATCAGCCCCAGCATTTT
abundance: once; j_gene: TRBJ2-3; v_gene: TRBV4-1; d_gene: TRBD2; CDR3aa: CASSQVTSGGVYTQYF; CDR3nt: TGCGCCAGCAGCCAAGTGACTAGCGGGGGGGTCTATACGCAGTATTTT
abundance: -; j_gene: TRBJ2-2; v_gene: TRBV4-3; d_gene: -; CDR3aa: CASSPIANSGRDTGELFF; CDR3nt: TGCGCCAGCAGCCCTATAGCAAACAGCGGACGGGACACCGGGGAGCTGTTTTTT
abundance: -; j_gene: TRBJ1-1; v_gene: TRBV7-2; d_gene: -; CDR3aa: CASSLGPAGNTEAFF; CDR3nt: TGTGCCAGCAGCCTCGGGCCAGCGGGGAACACTGAAGCTTTCTTT
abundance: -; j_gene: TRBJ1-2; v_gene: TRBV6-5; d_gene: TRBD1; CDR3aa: CASSPTGEDGYTF; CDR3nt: TGTGCCAGCAGTCCGACAGGGGAGGATGGCTACACCTTC
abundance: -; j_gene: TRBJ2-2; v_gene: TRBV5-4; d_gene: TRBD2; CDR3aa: CASSSNHGGASTGELFF; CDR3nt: TGTGCCAGCAGCAGCAACCACGGGGGGGCGAGCACCGGGGAGCTGTTTTTT
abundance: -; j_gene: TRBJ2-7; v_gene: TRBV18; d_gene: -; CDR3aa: CASSPRAGSYEQYF; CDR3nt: TGTGCCAGCTCACCACGAGCGGGCTCCTACGAGCAGTACTTC
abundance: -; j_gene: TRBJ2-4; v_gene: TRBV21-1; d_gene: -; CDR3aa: CASTIRTELAKNIQYF; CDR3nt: TGTGCCAGCACCATTAGGACAGAACTAGCCAAAAACATTCAGTACTTC
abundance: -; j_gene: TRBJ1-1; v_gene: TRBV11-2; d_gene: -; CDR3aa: CASSLDGRGAEAFF; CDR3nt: TGTGCCAGCAGCTTAGATGGGAGGGGAGCTGAAGCTTTCTTT
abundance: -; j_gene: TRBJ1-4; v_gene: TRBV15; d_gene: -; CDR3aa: CATSRKGTNEKLFF; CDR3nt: TGTGCCACCAGCAGGAAGGGGACTAATGAAAAACTGTTTTTT
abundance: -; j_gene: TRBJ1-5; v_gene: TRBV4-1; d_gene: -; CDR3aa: CASSQDREDQPQHF; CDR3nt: TGCGCCAGCAGCCAAGATAGGGAGGATCAGCCCCAGCATTTT